The TCR beta chain under discussion was sequenced for a study of T cells after yellow fever vaccination. Study-level findings and limits: Contaminants from the bulk population, in the form of abundant clonotypes, could be found in FACS-sorted repertoires.

This clonotype came up many times. What it binds is not known. TCRdb reprocessed the 5' RACE reads via MiXCR and lists one record per CDR3 protein. The sample yields over 300,000 distinct CDR3 sequences, approximately 3.8% seen once. The V gene's germline CDR1 is KGHSH and CDR2 LQKENI. The V end lost 5 bases, the J end lost 4 bases, and 16 bases lay between the germline ends. The CDR3 contains 15 residues. The chain combines TRBV18 with TRBJ2-3; no reliable D call. The receptor comes from a man aged 18 to 30 who received the YFV17D yellow fever vaccine. Sequences were derived from PBMCs, sampled on the day of the yellow fever booster vaccination. Here the CDR3 reads CASSSDQLDPDTQYF. The CDR3 nucleotides are TGTGCCAGCTCATCCGACCAGCTGGACCCAGATACGCAGTATTTT.